This TCR beta chain was sequenced in a study of human thymus T cells. Study observations and caveats: As related research reported, thymic repertoires overlapped highly among unrelated individuals. Repertoires from thymus and blood appeared to show biased V and J gene usage.

Concerning this clone itself: The antigen is unknown.

The protocol was immunoSEQ multiplex PCR, while the TCRdb copy is restricted to in-frame clones and leaves out a portion. Of 86,000 or so clones listed, just over 95% were seen once; the top ten hold 0.025% to 0.04%. Corrective cardiac surgery supplied the resected thymus tissue. The people who donated were healthy Finnish babies having corrective surgery for congenital heart defects. CDR1 is MDHEN and CDR2 is SYDVKM in the germline V gene. The CDR3 totals 14 residues. V dropped 7 bases and J dropped 2 bases, with 9 bases sitting between them. The clonotype comes from a boy under two years old with a congenital heart defect but otherwise immunologically healthy. Sequenced: thymus tissue. This chain uses TRBV28 with TRBJ1-6, with D unclear. This CDR3 reads CASKTSAYNSPLHF. For the CDR3, the DNA is TGTGCCAGCAAAACTAGCGCCTATAATTCACCCCTCCACTTT.